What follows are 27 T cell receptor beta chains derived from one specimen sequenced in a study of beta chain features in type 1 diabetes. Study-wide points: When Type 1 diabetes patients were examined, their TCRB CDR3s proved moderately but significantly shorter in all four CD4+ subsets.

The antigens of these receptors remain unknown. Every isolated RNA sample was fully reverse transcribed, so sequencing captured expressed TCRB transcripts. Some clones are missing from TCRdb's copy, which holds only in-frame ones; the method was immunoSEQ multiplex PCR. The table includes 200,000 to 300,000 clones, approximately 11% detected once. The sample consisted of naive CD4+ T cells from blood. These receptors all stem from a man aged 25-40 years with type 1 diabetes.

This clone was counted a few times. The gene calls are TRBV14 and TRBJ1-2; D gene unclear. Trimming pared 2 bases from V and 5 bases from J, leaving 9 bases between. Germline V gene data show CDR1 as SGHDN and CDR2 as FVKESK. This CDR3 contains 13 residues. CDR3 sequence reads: CASSQQISYGYTF. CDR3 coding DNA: TGTGCCAGCAGCCAACAGATTTCGTATGGCTACACCTTC.

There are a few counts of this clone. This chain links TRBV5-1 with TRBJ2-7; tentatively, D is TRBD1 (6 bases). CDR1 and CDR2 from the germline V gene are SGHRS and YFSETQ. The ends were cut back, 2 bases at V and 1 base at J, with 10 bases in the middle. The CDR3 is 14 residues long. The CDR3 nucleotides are TGCGCCAGCAGCTTTAGGCAGGGGTCCTACGAGCAGTACTTC. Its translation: CASSFRQGSYEQYF.

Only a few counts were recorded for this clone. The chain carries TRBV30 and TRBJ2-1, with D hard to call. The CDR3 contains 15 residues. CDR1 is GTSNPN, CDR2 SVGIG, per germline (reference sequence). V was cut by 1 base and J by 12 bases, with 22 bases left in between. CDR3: CAWSDGSSPPRMQFF. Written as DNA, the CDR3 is TGTGCCTGGAGTGACGGCTCGTCCCCCCCGAGGATGCAGTTCTTC.

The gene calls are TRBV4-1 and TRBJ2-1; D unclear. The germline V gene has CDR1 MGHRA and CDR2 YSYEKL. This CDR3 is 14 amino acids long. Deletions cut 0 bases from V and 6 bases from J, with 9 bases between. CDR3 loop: CASSQERRFNEQFF. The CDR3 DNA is TGCGCCAGCAGCCAAGAGCGCCGGTTCAATGAGCAGTTCTTC.

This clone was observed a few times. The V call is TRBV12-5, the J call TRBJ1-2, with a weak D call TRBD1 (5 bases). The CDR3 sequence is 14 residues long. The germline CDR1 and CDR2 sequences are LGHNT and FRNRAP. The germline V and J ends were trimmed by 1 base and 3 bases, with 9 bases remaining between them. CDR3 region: CASGLGQSDYGYTF. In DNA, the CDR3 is TGTGCTAGTGGTTTGGGACAGTCGGACTATGGCTACACCTTC.

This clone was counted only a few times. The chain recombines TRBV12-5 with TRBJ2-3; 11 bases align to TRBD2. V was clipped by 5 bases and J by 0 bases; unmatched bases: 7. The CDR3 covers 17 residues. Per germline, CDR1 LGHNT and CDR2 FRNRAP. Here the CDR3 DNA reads TGTGCTAGTGGTCCCGGGACTAGCGGAGCTAGCACAGATACGCAGTATTTT. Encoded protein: CASGPGTSGASTDTQYF.

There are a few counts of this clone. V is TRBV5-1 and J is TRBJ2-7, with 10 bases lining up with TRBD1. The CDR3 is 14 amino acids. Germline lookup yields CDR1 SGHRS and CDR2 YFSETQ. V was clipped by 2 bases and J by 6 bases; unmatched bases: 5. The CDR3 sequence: CASSFGTGAREQYF. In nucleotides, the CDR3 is TGCGCCAGCAGCTTCGGGACAGGGGCACGCGAGCAGTACTTC.

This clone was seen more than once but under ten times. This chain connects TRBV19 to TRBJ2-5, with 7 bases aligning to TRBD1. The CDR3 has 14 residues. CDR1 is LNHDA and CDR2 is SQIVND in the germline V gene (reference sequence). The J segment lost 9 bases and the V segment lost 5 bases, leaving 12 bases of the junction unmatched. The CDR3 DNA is TGTGCCAGTAGTGCGGACAGGACGGGTCCGGCCCAGTACTTC. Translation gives CASSADRTGPAQYF. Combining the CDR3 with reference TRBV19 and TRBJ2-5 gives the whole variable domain DGGITQSPKYLFRKEGQNVTLSCEQNLNHDAMYWYRQDPGQGLRLIYYSQIVNDFQKGDIAEGYSVSREKKESFPLTVTSAQKNPTAFYLCASSADRTGPAQYFGPGTRLLVL.

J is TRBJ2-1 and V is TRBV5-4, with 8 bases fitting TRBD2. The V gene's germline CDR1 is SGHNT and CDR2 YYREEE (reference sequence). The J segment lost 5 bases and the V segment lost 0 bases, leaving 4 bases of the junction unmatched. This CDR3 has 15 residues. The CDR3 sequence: CASSLDGGDHNEQFF. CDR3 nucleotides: TGTGCCAGCAGCTTGGACGGGGGGGATCACAATGAGCAGTTCTTC.

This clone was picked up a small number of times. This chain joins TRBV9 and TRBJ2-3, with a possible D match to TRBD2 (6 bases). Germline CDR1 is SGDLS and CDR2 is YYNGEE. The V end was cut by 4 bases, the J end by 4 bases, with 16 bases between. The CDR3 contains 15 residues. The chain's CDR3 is CASSRPGGVADTQYF. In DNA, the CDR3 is TGTGCCAGCAGCCGCCCGGGCGGGGTGGCAGATACGCAGTATTTT. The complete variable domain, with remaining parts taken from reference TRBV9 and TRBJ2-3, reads DSGVTQTPKHLITATGQRVTLRCSPRSGDLSVYWYQQSLDQGLQFLIQYYNGEERAKGNILERFSAQQFPDLHSELNLSSLELGDSALYFCASSRPGGVADTQYFGPGTRLTVL.

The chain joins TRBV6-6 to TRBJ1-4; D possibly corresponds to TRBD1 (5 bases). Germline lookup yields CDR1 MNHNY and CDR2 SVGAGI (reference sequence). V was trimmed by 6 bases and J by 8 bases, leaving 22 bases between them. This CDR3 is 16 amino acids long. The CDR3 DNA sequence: TGTGCCAGCAGCCAACCCGGACCCAGGGAGGGGGAAAAACTGTTTTTT. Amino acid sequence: CASSQPGPREGEKLFF.

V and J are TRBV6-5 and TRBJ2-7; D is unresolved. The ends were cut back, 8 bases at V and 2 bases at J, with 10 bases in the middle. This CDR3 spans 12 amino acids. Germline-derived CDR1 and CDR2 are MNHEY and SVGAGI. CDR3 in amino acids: CASSDGAYEQYF. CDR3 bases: TGTGCCAGCTCCGACGGAGCCTACGAGCAGTACTTC.

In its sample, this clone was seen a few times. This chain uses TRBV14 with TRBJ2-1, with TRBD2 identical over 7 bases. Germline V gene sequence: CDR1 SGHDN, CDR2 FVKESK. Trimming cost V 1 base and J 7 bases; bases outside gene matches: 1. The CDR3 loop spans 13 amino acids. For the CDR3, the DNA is TGTGCCAGCAGCCAAGTCGGGGGGAATGAGCAGTTCTTC. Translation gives CASSQVGGNEQFF. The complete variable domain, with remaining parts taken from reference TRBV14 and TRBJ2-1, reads EAGVTQFPSHSVIEKGQTVTLRCDPISGHDNLYWYRRVMGKEIKFLLHFVKESKQDESGMPNNRFLAERTGGTYSTLKVQPAELEDSGVYFCASSQVGGNEQFFGPGTRLTVL.

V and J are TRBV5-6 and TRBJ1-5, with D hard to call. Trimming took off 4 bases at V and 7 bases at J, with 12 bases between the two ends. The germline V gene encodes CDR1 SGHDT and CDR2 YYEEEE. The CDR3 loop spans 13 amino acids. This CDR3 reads CASSLRLGQPQHF. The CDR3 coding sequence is TGTGCCAGCAGCCTGAGGTTAGGCCAGCCCCAGCATTTT.

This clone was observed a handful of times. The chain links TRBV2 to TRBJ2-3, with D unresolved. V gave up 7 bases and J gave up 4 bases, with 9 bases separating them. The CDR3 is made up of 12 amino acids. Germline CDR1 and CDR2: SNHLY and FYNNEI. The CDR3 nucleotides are TGTGCCAGCACAGAACCGTCAGATACGCAGTATTTT. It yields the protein CASTEPSDTQYF.

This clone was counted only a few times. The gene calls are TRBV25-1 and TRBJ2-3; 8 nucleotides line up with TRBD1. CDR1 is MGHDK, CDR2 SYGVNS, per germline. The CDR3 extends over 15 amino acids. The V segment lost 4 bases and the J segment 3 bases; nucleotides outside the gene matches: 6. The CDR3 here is CASSATGAVTDTQYF. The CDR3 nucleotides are TGTGCCAGCAGTGCGACAGGGGCTGTAACAGATACGCAGTATTTT. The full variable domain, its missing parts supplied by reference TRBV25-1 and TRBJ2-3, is EADIYQTPRYLVIGTGKKITLECSQTMGHDKMYWYQQDPGMELHLIHYSYGVNSTEKGDLSSESTVSRIRTEHFPLTLESARPSHTSQYLCASSATGAVTDTQYFGPGTRLTVL.

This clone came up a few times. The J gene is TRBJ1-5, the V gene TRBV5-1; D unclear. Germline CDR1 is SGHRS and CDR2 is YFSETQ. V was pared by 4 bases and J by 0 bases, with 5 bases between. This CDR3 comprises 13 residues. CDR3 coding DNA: TGCGCCAGCAGCCTAGATAGCAATCAGCCCCAGCATTTT. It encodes CASSLDSNQPQHF.

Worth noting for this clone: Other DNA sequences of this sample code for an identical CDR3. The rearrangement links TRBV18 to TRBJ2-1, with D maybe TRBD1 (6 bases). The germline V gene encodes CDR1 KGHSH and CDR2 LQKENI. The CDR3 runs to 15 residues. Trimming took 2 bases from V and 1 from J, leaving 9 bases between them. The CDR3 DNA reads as TGTGCCAGCTCACCAGACAGGTCTTCCTACAATGAGCAGTTCTTC. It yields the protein CASSPDRSSYNEQFF. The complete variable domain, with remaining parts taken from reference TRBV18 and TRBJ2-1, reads NAGVMQNPRHLVRRRGQEARLRCSPMKGHSHVYWYRQLPEEGLKFMVYLQKENIIDESGMPKERFSAEFPKEGPSILRIQQVVRGDSAAYFCASSPDRSSYNEQFFGPGTRLTVL.

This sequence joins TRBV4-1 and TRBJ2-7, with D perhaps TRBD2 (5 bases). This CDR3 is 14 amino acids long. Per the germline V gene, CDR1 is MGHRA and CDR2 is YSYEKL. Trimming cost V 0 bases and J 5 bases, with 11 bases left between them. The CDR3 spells CASSQEVASHEQYF. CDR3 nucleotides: TGCGCCAGCAGCCAAGAGGTAGCGTCGCACGAGCAGTACTTC.

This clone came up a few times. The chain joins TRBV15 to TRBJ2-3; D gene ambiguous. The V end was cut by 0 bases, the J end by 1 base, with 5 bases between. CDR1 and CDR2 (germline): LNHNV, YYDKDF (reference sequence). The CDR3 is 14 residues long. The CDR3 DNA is TGTGCCACCAGCAGAGATCAGGGCACAGATACGCAGTATTTT. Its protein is CATSRDQGTDTQYF.

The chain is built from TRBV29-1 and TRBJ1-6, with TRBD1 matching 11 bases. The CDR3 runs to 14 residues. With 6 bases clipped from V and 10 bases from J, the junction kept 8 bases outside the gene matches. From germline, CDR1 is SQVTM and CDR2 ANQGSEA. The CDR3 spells CSVRDRGAESPLHF. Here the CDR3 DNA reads TGCAGCGTACGGGACAGGGGGGCAGAGTCACCCCTCCACTTT.

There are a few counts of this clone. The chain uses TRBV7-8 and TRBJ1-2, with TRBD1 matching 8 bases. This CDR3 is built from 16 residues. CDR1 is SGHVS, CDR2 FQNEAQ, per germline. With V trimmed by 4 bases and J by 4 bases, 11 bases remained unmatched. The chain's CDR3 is CASSSYPGGAGYGYTF. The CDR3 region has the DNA TGTGCCAGCAGCTCCTATCCAGGGGGCGCGGGCTATGGCTACACCTTC.

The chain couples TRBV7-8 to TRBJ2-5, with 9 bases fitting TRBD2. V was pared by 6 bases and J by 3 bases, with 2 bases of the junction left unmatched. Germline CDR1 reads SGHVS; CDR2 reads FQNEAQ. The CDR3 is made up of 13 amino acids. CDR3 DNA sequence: TGTGCCAGCAGTGTAGCGGGGGAAGAGACCCAGTACTTC. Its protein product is CASSVAGEETQYF. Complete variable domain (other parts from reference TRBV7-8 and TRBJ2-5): GAGVSQSPRYKVAKRGQDVALRCDPISGHVSLFWYQQALGQGPEFLTYFQNEAQLDKSGLPSDRFFAERPEGSVSTLKIQRTQQEDSAVYLCASSVAGEETQYFGPGTRLLVL.

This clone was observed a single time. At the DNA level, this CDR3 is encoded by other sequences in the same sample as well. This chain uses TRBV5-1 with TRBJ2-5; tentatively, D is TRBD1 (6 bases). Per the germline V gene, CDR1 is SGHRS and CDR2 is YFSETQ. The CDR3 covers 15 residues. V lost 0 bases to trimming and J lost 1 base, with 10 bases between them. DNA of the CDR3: TGCGCCAGCAGCTTGGGAGGGACAAGCCAAGAGACCCAGTACTTC. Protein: CASSLGGTSQETQYF.

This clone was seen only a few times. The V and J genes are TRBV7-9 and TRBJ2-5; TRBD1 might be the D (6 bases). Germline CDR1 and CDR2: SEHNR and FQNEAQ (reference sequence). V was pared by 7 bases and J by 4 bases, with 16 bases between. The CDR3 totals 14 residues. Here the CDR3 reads CASTGQGMGETQYF. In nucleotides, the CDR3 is TGTGCCAGCACCGGGCAGGGGATGGGAGAGACCCAGTACTTC.

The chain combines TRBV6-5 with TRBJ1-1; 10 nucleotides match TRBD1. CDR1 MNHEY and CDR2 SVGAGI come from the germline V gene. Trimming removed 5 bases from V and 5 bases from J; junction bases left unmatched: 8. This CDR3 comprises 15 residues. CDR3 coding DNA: TGTGCCAGCAGTCGACCGGGACAGGGGAAAACTGAAGCTTTCTTT. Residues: CASSRPGQGKTEAFF.

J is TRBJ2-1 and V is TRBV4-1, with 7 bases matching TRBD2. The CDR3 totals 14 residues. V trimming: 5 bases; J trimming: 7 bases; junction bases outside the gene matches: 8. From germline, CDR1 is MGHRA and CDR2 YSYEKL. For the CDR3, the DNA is TGCGCCAGCAGCAGTAGCGGGTTCTGGAATGAGCAGTTCTTC. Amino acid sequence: CASSSSGFWNEQFF.